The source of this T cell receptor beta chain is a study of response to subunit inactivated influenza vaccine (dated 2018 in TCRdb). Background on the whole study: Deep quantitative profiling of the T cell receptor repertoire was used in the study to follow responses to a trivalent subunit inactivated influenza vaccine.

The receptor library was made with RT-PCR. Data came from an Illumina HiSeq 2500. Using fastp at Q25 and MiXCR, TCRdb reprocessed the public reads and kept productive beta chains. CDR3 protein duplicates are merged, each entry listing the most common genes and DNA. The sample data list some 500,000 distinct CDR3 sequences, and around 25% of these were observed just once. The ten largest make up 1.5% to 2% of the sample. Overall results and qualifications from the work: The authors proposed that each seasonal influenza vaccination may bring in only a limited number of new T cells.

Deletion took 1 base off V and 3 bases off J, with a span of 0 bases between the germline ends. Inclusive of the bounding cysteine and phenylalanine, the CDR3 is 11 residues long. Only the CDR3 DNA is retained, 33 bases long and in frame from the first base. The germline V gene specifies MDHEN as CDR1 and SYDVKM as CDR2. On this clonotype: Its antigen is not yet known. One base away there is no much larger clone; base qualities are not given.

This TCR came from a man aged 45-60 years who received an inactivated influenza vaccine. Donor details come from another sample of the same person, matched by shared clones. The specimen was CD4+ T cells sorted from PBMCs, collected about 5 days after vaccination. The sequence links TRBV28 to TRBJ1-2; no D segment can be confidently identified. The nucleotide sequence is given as TGTGCCAGCAGTTTATACTATGGCTACACCTTC. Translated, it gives CASSLYYGYTF.